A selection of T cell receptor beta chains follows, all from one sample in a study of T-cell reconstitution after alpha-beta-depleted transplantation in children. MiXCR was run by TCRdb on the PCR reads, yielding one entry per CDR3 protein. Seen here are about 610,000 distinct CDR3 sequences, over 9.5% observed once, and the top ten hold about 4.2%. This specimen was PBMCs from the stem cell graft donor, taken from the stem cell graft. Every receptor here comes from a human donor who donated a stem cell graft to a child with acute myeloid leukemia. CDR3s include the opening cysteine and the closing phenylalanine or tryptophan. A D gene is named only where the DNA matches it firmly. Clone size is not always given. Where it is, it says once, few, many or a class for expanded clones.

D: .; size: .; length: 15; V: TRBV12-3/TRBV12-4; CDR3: CASSLTGLKYNEQFF
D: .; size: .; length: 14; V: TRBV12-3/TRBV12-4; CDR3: CASSFSGYNSPLHF
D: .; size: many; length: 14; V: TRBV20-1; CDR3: CSARQGHRTDTQYF
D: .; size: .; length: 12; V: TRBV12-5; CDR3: CASATATGELFF
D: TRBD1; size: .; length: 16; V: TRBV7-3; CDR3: CASSPLDRAIHNEQFF
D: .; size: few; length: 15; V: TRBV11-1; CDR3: CASSWSGPNTGELFF
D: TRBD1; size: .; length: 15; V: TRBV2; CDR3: CASRENWDRAYEQYF
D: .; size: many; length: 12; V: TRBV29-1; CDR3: CSVEDERDEAFF
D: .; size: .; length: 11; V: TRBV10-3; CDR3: CAISESNRQYF
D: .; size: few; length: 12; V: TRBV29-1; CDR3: CSVGTARYEQYF
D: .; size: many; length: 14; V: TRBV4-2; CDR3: CASRVEAATDTQYF
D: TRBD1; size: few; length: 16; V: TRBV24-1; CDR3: CATKSTDRRRTDTQYF
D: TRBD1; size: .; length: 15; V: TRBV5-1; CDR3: CASSLVRGRDGTQYF
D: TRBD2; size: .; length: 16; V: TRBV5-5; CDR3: CASSLAPSGMNYEQYF
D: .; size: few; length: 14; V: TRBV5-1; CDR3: CASSQGLENEKLFF
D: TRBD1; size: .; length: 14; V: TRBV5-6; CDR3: CASSTTGAPWGYTF
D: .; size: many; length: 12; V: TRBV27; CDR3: CASSLRRGELFF
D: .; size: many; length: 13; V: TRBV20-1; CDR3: CSARGGGAYEQYF
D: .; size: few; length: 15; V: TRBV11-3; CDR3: CASSLGSEISYEQYF
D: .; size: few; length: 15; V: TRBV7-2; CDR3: CASSLEQGRKETQYF
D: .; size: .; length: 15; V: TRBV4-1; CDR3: CASSQGWVGPYEQYF
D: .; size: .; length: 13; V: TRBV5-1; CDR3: CASSSPPGYEQYF
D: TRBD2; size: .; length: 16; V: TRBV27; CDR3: CASSSWTSGSGETQYF
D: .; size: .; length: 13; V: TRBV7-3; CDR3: CASSLGRADGYTF
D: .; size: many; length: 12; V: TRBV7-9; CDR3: CASSLENSPLHF
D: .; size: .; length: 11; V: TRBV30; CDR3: CAWEQVDEQYF
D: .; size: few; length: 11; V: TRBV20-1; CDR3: CSARPREKLFF
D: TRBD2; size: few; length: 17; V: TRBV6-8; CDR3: CASPGKSGNPGGDTQYF
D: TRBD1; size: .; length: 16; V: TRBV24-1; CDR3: CATSEQGATSHNEQFF
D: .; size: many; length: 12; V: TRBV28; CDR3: CASSFRGNEQFF
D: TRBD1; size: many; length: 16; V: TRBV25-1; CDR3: CASSPGGQAVTGELFF
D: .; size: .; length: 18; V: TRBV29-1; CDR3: CSVTGGGVAGSRADTQYF
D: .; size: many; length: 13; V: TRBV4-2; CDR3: CASSQGLGTEAFF
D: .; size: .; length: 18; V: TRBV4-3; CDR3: CASSQVRFIEPSTDTQYF
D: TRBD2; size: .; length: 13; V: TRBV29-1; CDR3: CSAGTSGGDEQFF
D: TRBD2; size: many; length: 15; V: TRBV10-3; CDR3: CAISDGTSGTDTQYF
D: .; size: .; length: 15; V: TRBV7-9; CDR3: CASSSPQAESNTQYF
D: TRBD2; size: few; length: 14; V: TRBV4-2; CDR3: CASSQGLARDEQFF
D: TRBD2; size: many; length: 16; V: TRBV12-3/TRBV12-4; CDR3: CASSLLAGGNTGELFF
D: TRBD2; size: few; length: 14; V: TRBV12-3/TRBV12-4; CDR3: CASSFTSGSNEQYF
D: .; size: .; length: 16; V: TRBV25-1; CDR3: CASSESSRGDLDTQYF
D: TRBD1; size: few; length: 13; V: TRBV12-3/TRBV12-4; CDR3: CASSSRDRVEQYF
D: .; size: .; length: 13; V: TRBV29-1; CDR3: CSVWGSGTDTQYF
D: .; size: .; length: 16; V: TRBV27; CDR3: CASSPPHAGLNSPLHF
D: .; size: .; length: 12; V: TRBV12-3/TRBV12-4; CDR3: CASSLGGIGYTF
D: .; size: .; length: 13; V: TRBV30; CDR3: CAWSATHNTEAFF
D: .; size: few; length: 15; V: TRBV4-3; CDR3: CASSHRYGGRWEQFF
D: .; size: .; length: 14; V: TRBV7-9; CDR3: CASSLSQQVGTQYF
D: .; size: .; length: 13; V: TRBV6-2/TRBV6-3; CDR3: CASGRAGANVLTF
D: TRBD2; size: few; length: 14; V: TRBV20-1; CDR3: CSAESGRALDTQYF
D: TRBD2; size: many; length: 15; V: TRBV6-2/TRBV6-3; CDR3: CATVLSGIPYNEQFF
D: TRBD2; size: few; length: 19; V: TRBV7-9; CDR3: CASSPGLAGGIPLSETQYF